The next 17 T cell receptor beta chains were all read from a single sample in a study of blood T cell repertoires in COVID-19. Method: immunoSEQ multiplex PCR; TCRdb's copy keeps in-frame clones and lacks some. In the table there are around 250,000 clones, 70% to 90% of which are singletons. Input material: PBMCs or T cells enriched from blood (not recorded which). These receptors originate from a young woman with acute COVID-19.

The chain uses TRBV27 and TRBJ1-3; the D is unclear. Germline CDR1 reads MNHEY; CDR2 reads SMNVEV (reference sequence). The CDR3 extends over 13 amino acids. V was pared by 5 bases and J by 0 bases, with 5 bases between. The CDR3, as DNA: TGTGCCAGCAGTCCTACCTCTGGAAACACCATATATTTT. Translating gives CASSPTSGNTIYF.

Only a few counts were recorded for this clone. CDR3 DNA: TGTGCCAGCAACCTAGCGGGCAAAAACATTCAGTACTTC. This gives the protein CASNLAGKNIQYF. The chain couples TRBV2 to TRBJ2-4, with 8 nucleotides matching TRBD2. The germline V gene encodes CDR1 SNHLY and CDR2 FYNNEI. The junction had 2 bases not matched to a gene; V was cut back by 7 bases and J by 3 bases. The CDR3 is made up of 13 amino acids.

V and J are TRBV14 and TRBJ2-2; TRBD1 aligns across 10 bases. CDR3 length: 15 residues. With V trimmed by 2 bases and J by 6 bases, 3 bases remained unmatched. In germline, CDR1 is SGHDN, CDR2 FVKESK. This CDR3 is CASSQRTGGSGELFF. The DNA of the CDR3 is TGTGCCAGCAGCCAAAGGACAGGGGGTTCCGGGGAGCTGTTTTTT.

V and J are TRBV27 and TRBJ2-2; D possibly corresponds to TRBD2 (5 bases). Germline loops: CDR1 MNHEY, CDR2 SMNVEV (reference sequence). Trimming pared 2 bases from V and 0 bases from J, leaving 7 bases between. The CDR3 totals 15 residues. CDR3 amino acids: CASSLSGSNTGELFF. DNA for the CDR3: TGTGCCAGCAGTTTAAGCGGTTCGAACACCGGGGAGCTGTTTTTT.

This clone was detected only a few times. The chain is built from TRBV14 and TRBJ2-5; the D is unclear. Germline-derived CDR1 and CDR2 are SGHDN and FVKESK. The CDR3 has 12 amino acids. Trimming shortened V by 2 bases and J by 7 bases, and 8 bases separated the two germline ends. In DNA form, the CDR3 reads TGTGCCAGCAGCCAAAGGAGTGCGACCCAGTACTTC. Translating it yields CASSQRSATQYF.

V and J are TRBV9 and TRBJ2-3; 8 positions match TRBD1. This CDR3 region has 16 residues. Germline CDR1 is SGDLS and CDR2 is YYNGEE. V shed 4 bases and J 3 bases; nucleotides not matched to a gene: 10. CDR3 protein: CASSQNSGQVTDTQYF. The CDR3 region has the DNA TGTGCCAGCAGCCAAAATTCGGGACAGGTGACAGATACGCAGTATTTT.

The chain combines TRBV4-3 with TRBJ1-2; TRBD1 might be the D (5 bases). Germline CDR1 reads LGHNA; CDR2 reads YSLEER. The CDR3 runs to 17 residues. Between the trimmed V and J ends, which lost 1 base and 3 bases, there was a span of 18 bases. CDR3 loop: CASSQALSGDVDYGYTF. CDR3 sequence (DNA): TGCGCCAGCAGCCAAGCCCTCTCGGGGGATGTTGACTATGGCTACACCTTC.

In its sample, this clone was seen once. This chain uses TRBV28 with TRBJ2-3; 9 bases fit TRBD2. The CDR3 loop spans 14 amino acids. Per germline, CDR1 MDHEN and CDR2 SYDVKM. V lost 6 bases, J lost 3 bases, and 4 bases stayed unmatched. The CDR3 sequence: CASRREGGTDTQYF. CDR3 sequence (DNA): TGTGCCAGCAGGCGGGAGGGGGGGACAGATACGCAGTATTTT.

V gene TRBV27 combines with J gene TRBJ1-1; 7 bases align to TRBD1. The J segment lost 4 bases and the V segment lost 0 bases, leaving 5 bases of the junction unmatched. The CDR3 extends over 15 amino acids. In germline, CDR1 is MNHEY, CDR2 SMNVEV (reference sequence). DNA for the CDR3: TGTGCCAGCAGTTTATCGAAAAAGGGGGCCACTGAAGCTTTCTTT. It is translated as CASSLSKKGATEAFF.

This clone was observed a single time. This chain connects TRBV19 to TRBJ1-1, with 8 bases that match TRBD1. V shed 5 bases and J 3 bases; nucleotides not matched to a gene: 5. There are 14 residues in the CDR3. Germline-derived CDR1 and CDR2 are LNHDA and SQIVND (reference sequence). The DNA of the CDR3 is TGTGCCAGTAGTCGGCAGGGGGCGGACACTGAAGCTTTCTTT. It translates to CASSRQGADTEAFF.

V usage is TRBV27 and J usage is TRBJ2-7; 8 bases fit TRBD1. CDR1 is MNHEY and CDR2 is SMNVEV in the germline V gene (reference sequence). The CDR3 is 16 residues long. V lost 5 bases, J lost 4 bases, and 13 bases stayed unmatched. CDR3 residues: CASSPSTGTGSYEQYF. The CDR3 nucleotides are TGTGCCAGCAGTCCCTCAACCGGGACAGGATCGTACGAGCAGTACTTC.

This chain connects TRBV4-1 to TRBJ2-7; D not certain. The V end lost 0 bases, the J end lost 4 bases, and 7 bases lay between the germline ends. The CDR3 consists of 13 residues. From germline, CDR1 is MGHRA and CDR2 YSYEKL. The CDR3 DNA reads TGCGCCAGCAGCCAAGATAATCGGTACGAGCAGTACTTC. This translates into CASSQDNRYEQYF.

This clone was recorded only once. This rearrangement joins TRBV9 to TRBJ2-5; 7 bases align to TRBD2. Germline assignment: CDR1 SGDLS and CDR2 YYNGEE. J was trimmed by 4 bases and V by 3 bases; bases with no gene match: 9. The CDR3 sequence is 15 residues long. CDR3 region: CASSGVRGGRETQYF. CDR3 DNA sequence: TGTGCCAGCAGCGGGGTTAGGGGCGGGAGAGAGACCCAGTACTTC.

The chain recombines TRBV19 with TRBJ2-4; 10 nucleotides agree with TRBD1. After removal of 0 bases from V and 6 bases from J, the junction contained 2 bases not matched to a gene. The CDR3 loop spans 15 amino acids. Germline V lookup: CDR1 LNHDA, CDR2 SQIVND (reference sequence). CDR3 coding DNA: TGTGCCAGTAGTATAGATCGGGACAGGGGAAACATTCAGTACTTC. Protein sequence: CASSIDRDRGNIQYF.

This clone has only a few counts. This chain connects TRBV7-3 to TRBJ2-1; 7 positions agree with TRBD2. This CDR3 has 16 residues. Germline CDR1 is SGHTA and CDR2 is FQGTGA. Trimming took 1 base from V and 3 from J; bases not matched to a gene: 6. Here the CDR3 reads CASSLNREANYNEQFF. In DNA, the CDR3 is TGTGCCAGCAGCTTAAACCGGGAGGCCAACTACAATGAGCAGTTCTTC.

The V and J genes are TRBV9 and TRBJ2-2; D remains unclear. The V gene lost 0 bases and the J gene lost 0 bases, with 9 bases spanning the gap. Germline V gives CDR1 SGDLS, CDR2 YYNGEE. This CDR3 is 16 amino acids long. CDR3 nucleotide sequence: TGTGCCAGCAGCGTAGGAGGCACCTCGAACACCGGGGAGCTGTTTTTT. Translation gives CASSVGGTSNTGELFF. Full variable domain (remainder filled in from reference TRBV9 and TRBJ2-2): DSGVTQTPKHLITATGQRVTLRCSPRSGDLSVYWYQQSLDQGLQFLIQYYNGEERAKGNILERFSAQQFPDLHSELNLSSLELGDSALYFCASSVGGTSNTGELFFGEGSRLTVL.

The J gene is TRBJ2-3, the V gene TRBV6-5; TRBD2 matches 10 bases. Trimming cost V 5 bases and J 2 bases; bases outside gene matches: 4. Germline CDR1 MNHEY, CDR2 SVGAGI. This CDR3 is 15 amino acids long. The CDR3 reads CASSLTSGPTDTQYF. For the CDR3, the DNA is TGTGCCAGCAGTCTGACTAGCGGGCCCACAGATACGCAGTATTTT.